These 6 T cell receptor beta chains were all obtained from the same sample, sequenced in a study of blood T cell repertoires in COVID-19. TCRdb's copy holds only in-frame clones and misses some; the assay was immunoSEQ multiplex PCR. Among about 35,000 clones listed, around 86% were seen once. Sequences were obtained from peripheral blood. These receptors were obtained from a man older than 75 with active COVID-19.

The chain couples TRBV7-2 to TRBJ2-4, with TRBD2 as a possible D gene (5 bases). The CDR3 has 17 residues. Per germline, CDR1 SGHTA and CDR2 FQGNSA. Trimming pared 5 bases from V and 3 bases from J, leaving 20 bases between. The CDR3 region is CASSPRTPLGGKNIQYF. CDR3 DNA sequence: TGTGCCAGCAGCCCACGGACCCCCCTTGGAGGCAAAAACATTCAGTACTTC.

The rearrangement joins TRBV7-7 to TRBJ1-1, with D possibly TRBD1 on 5 matching bases. Germline-derived CDR1 and CDR2 are SSHAT and FNYEAQ (reference sequence). Trimming removed 5 bases at V and 0 bases at J, with 19 bases between. The CDR3 is made up of 17 amino acids. This chain's CDR3 is CASSPRRRDHLNTEAFF. The CDR3 nucleotides are TGTGCCAGCAGCCCAAGACGGCGGGACCACCTGAACACTGAAGCTTTCTTT.

V usage is TRBV6-5 and J usage is TRBJ1-6; tentatively, D is TRBD1 (6 bases). The germline V gene has CDR1 MNHEY and CDR2 SVGAGI. Trimming cost V 0 bases and J 5 bases, with 8 bases left between them. The CDR3 totals 15 residues. CDR3 sequence reads: CASSYSGTNNSPLHF. The CDR3 DNA reads as TGTGCCAGCAGTTACTCGGGGACAAATAATTCACCCCTCCACTTT.

This clone was seen more than once but under ten times. The chain combines TRBV3-1 (or the pseudogene TRBV3-2) with TRBJ1-6; D is ambiguous. CDR1 is LGHDT and CDR2 is YNNKEL in the germline V gene (reference sequence). This CDR3 is 14 amino acids long. Deletions cut 7 bases from V and 7 bases from J, with 14 bases between. The CDR3 coding sequence is TGTGCCAGCAACTCACCACAGTTAAATTCACCCCTCCACTTT. It specifies CASNSPQLNSPLHF.

The genes are TRBV29-1 and TRBJ2-3; D not resolved. CDR1 is SQVTM, CDR2 ANQGSEA, per germline. The CDR3 has 10 residues. As DNA, the CDR3 is TGCACGGGTGGCACAGATACGCAGTATTTT. Its protein is CTGGTDTQYF.

J is TRBJ2-7 and V is TRBV7-2; D perhaps matches TRBD1 (6 bases). Trimming shortened V by 3 bases and J by 1 base, and 7 bases separated the two germline ends. CDR3 length: 13 amino acids. Per germline, CDR1 SGHTA and CDR2 FQGNSA. This CDR3 reads CASSFGQSYEQYF. The CDR3 DNA is TGTGCCAGCAGCTTCGGACAGTCCTACGAGCAGTACTTC.